These T cell receptor beta chains were read from a single sample in a study of post-analysis software for immune sequencing data. TCRdb recomputed calls from the PCR reads with MiXCR, one row per CDR3 protein. The sample includes about 430,000 distinct CDR3 sequences, 30% to 40% of them seen just once. Sequencing was done on a sample of blood. These receptors all come from a girl aged 2 to 10 with multiple sclerosis. Both conserved end residues are part of each CDR3. The order of the fields is D gene, clone size, CDR3 length, J gene, V gene, CDR3 DNA, CDR3 protein. D genes are given only for firm matches. Expanded clones get a size class; other rows say once, few or many, or leave the size out.

NA NA 15 TRBJ2-3 TRBV19 TGTGCCAGTACCCGGTTTGCCTCCAGCACAGATACGCAGTATTTT CASTRFASSTDTQYF
NA few 14 TRBJ2-7 TRBV6-1 TGTGGGGCGTCAAGCGACAGGCCCTATTACGAGCAGTACTTC CGASSDRPYYEQYF
TRBD2 NA 14 TRBJ2-3 TRBV29-1 TGCAGCGTCGTGACTAGCGGGAGAATGGATACGCAGTATTTT CSVVTSGRMDTQYF
NA NA 15 TRBJ2-7 TRBV6-1 TGTGCCAGCAGTGAAATCCAAAGGATTTCCTACGAGCAGTACTTC CASSEIQRISYEQYF
NA once 15 TRBJ2-1 TRBV28 TGTGCCTGCAGCCCGTGGAGGGCCCGGTACAATGAGCAGTTCTTC CACSPWRARYNEQFF
TRBD1 NA 15 TRBJ2-7 TRBV14 TGTGCCAGCAGCCCACAGGGGGTGACCTCCTACGAGCAGTACTTC CASSPQGVTSYEQYF
NA NA 15 TRBJ1-2 TRBV6-4 TGTGCCAGCAGTGACTCTCCGGGGACACCCTATGGCTACACCTTC CASSDSPGTPYGYTF
TRBD1 NA 15 TRBJ2-7 TRBV27 TGTGCCGGCAGTTCTCCGACAGGGTCCGCCTACGAGCAGTACTTC CAGSSPTGSAYEQYF
NA NA 13 TRBJ2-3 TRBV10-3 TGTGCCATCGAACAGGACAGCACAGATACGCAGTATTTT CAIEQDSTDTQYF
NA few 14 TRBJ2-7 TRBV13 TGTGCCAGCAGCTTCAAGCTCCTCCAGTACGAGCAGTACTTC CASSFKLLQYEQYF
TRBD1 NA 17 TRBJ2-1 TRBV24-1 TGTGCCACCAGCGAAGAATCGCCGGGACAGGGTATGCATGAGCAGTTCTTC CATSEESPGQGMHEQFF
TRBD1 NA 15 TRBJ2-3 TRBV15 TGTGCCACCAGCGCCACCGGGACAGGGGGAGATACGCAGTATTTT CATSATGTGGDTQYF
NA NA 13 TRBJ1-6 TRBV3-1 TGTGCCAGCAGCCAAGCCGAAAATTCACCCCTCCACTTT CASSQAENSPLHF
NA NA 13 TRBJ1-2 TRBV25-1 TGTGCCAGCAGGGAAGTTGGTACCTATGGCTACACCTTC CASREVGTYGYTF
NA few 13 TRBJ1-2 TRBV5-1 TGCGCCAGCAGCTTACCAACAGGGTATGGCTACACCTTC CASSLPTGYGYTF
NA NA 17 TRBJ2-3 TRBV5-1 TGCGCCAGCAGCTTGGCCGCGCGGGGTCGAAGCACAGATACGCAGTATTTT CASSLAARGRSTDTQYF
TRBD1 few 16 TRBJ2-5 TRBV7-9 TGTGCCAGCAGTCTCAGGGGGTATACAGTTTCACAAGAGCAGTACTTC CASSLRGYTVSQEQYF
NA few 16 TRBJ2-7 TRBV6-5 TGTGCCAGCAGTTACTCGTTAGCGGACGCGGCCTACGAGCAGTACTTC CASSYSLADAAYEQYF
NA NA 11 TRBJ2-2 TRBV28 TGTGCCAGCAGTTTAAACGGGGAGCTGTTTTTT CASSLNGELFF
NA NA 14 TRBJ2-5 TRBV28 TGTGCCAGCAGGACTCCGACACTGCGGGAGACCCAGTACTTC CASRTPTLRETQYF
TRBD2 NA 18 TRBJ2-1 TRBV28 TGTGCCAGCAGTTTCGGGACTAGCGGGAGTCGTCGTTACAATGAGCAGTTCTTC CASSFGTSGSRRYNEQFF
NA NA 16 TRBJ2-1 TRBV12-3/TRBV12-4 TGTGCCAGCAGTTTAACGGGGTCCCCATCCTACAATGAGCAGTTCTTC CASSLTGSPSYNEQFF